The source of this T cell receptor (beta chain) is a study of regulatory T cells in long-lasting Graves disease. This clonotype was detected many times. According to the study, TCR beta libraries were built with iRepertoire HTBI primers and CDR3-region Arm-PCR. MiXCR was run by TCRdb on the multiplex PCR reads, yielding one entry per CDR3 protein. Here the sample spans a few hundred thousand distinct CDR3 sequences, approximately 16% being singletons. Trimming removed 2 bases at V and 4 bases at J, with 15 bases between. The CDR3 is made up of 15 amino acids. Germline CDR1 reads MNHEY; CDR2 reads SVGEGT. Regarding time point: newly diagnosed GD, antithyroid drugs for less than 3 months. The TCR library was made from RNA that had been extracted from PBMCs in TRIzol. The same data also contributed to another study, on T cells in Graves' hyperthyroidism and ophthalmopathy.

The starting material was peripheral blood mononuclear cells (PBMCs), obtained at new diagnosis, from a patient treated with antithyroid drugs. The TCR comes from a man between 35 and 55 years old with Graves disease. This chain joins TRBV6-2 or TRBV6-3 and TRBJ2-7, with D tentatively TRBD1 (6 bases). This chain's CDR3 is CASSYPTTGRYEQYF. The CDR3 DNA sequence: TGTGCCAGCAGTTACCCCACGACAGGACGTTACGAGCAGTACTTC.